Each of the 24 T cell receptor beta chains below was sequenced from the same sample in a study of T cell responses to AZD1222 COVID-19 vaccine. Profiled with immunoSEQ multiplex PCR; TCRdb holds only in-frame clones, not every one. This sample has 100,000 or so clones, with about 85% found just once. Sample: peripheral blood, taken on day 0 of AZD1222 vaccination. These receptors came from an adult in good health.

The V call is TRBV15, the J call TRBJ1-3; D not resolved. V was clipped by 0 bases and J by 7 bases, with 10 bases between them. Germline loops: CDR1 LNHNV, CDR2 YYDKDF (reference sequence). This CDR3 region has 14 residues. The CDR3 DNA is TGTGCCACCAGCAGAGAGGGCGGGGTCAACACCATATATTTT. Translated, it gives CATSREGGVNTIYF.

The chain recombines TRBV27 with TRBJ1-1, with a tentative D call TRBD1 (6 bases). Trimming cost V 5 bases and J 1 base, with 17 bases left between them. The CDR3 is made up of 16 amino acids. Germline V gives CDR1 MNHEY, CDR2 SMNVEV (reference sequence). CDR3 sequence: CASSLHRVGANTEAFF. The CDR3 DNA reads TGTGCCAGCAGTCTACACAGGGTGGGCGCGAACACTGAAGCTTTCTTT.

There are a few counts of this clone. The rearrangement uses TRBV24-1 and TRBJ2-3, with TRBD2 matching 8 bases. The CDR3 is 17 residues long. V lost 3 bases, J lost 4 bases, and 11 bases stayed unmatched. Germline V gives CDR1 KGHDR, CDR2 SFDVKD. The CDR3 DNA sequence: TGTGCCACCAGTGATCCACTAGGACTAGCACGCGCAGATACGCAGTATTTT. Its translation is CATSDPLGLARADTQYF.

The gene calls are TRBV4-3 and TRBJ1-1; 7 nucleotides align to TRBD1. The CDR3 has 15 amino acids. The junction had 12 bases not matched to a gene; V was cut back by 0 bases and J by 11 bases. Germline CDR1 LGHNA, CDR2 YSLEER. CDR3 amino acids: CASSQDAPRGGKAFF. The DNA of the CDR3 is TGCGCCAGCAGCCAAGATGCCCCCAGGGGGGGGAAGGCTTTCTTT.

The J gene is TRBJ2-7, the V gene TRBV6-2 or TRBV6-3; weak D call: TRBD2 (5 bases). The V end was cut by 5 bases, the J end by 3 bases, with 11 bases between. The CDR3 is 13 residues long. Germline V gene sequence: CDR1 MNHEY, CDR2 SVGEGT. The CDR3 sequence is CASSQPGYYEQYV. CDR3 nucleotide sequence: TGTGCCAGCAGTCAGCCGGGATACTACGAGCAGTACGTC.

The V gene is TRBV7-2, the J gene TRBJ2-7; 10 bases fit TRBD2. This CDR3 region has 15 residues. V dropped 4 bases and J dropped 4; count of bases not matched to a gene: 7. Looked up from germline, CDR1 is SGHTA and CDR2 is FQGNSA. CDR3 sequence reads: CASSSLAGARYEQYF. The DNA for the CDR3 is TGTGCCAGCAGCTCGCTAGCGGGGGCCAGGTACGAGCAGTACTTC.

CDR3 sequence reads: CASSGGWTYNEQFF. CDR3 nucleotides: TGTGCCAGCAGCGGGGGATGGACCTACAATGAGCAGTTCTTC. The chain carries TRBV9 and TRBJ2-1, with D uncertain. V lost 3 bases and J lost 2, with 9 bases in between. CDR1 SGDLS and CDR2 YYNGEE come from the germline V gene. There are 14 residues in the CDR3.

The chain employs TRBV24-1 and TRBJ1-5, with 11 bases identical to TRBD1. The CDR3 runs to 17 residues. From germline, CDR1 is KGHDR and CDR2 SFDVKD. The J segment lost 2 bases and the V segment lost 4 bases, leaving 6 bases of the junction unmatched. In nucleotides, the CDR3 is TGTGCCACCAGTGACCCCCTGGGACAGGGGGGCAATCAGCCCCAGCATTTT. Translated: CATSDPLGQGGNQPQHF.

The V call is TRBV19, the J call TRBJ2-1; 7 nucleotides agree with TRBD1. Germline CDR1 reads LNHDA; CDR2 reads SQIVND (reference sequence). V was clipped by 8 bases and J by 2 bases; unmatched bases: 9. This CDR3 spans 15 amino acids. This CDR3 is CASQSDRDPYNEQFF. The CDR3 coding sequence is TGTGCCAGTCAAAGCGACAGGGACCCCTACAATGAGCAGTTCTTC.

The V gene is TRBV5-5, the J gene TRBJ1-2; the match to TRBD1 covers 9 bases. Germline CDR1 SGHKS, CDR2 YYEKEE (reference sequence). The CDR3 has 15 amino acids. V trimming: 0 bases; J trimming: 7 bases; junction bases outside the gene matches: 7. CDR3 sequence: CASSLEDRGGAGYTF. The CDR3 region has the DNA TGTGCCAGCAGCTTGGAGGACAGGGGAGGGGCTGGCTACACCTTC. Variable domain in full (rest from reference TRBV5-5 and TRBJ1-2): DAGVTQSPTHLIKTRGQQVTLRCSPISGHKSVSWYQQVLGQGPQFIFQYYEKEERGRGNFPDRFSARQFPNYSSELNVNALLLGDSALYLCASSLEDRGGAGYTFGSGTRLTVV.

V gene TRBV11-3 combines with J gene TRBJ1-4; no reliable D call. CDR1 SGHNT and CDR2 YENEEA come from the germline V gene. The CDR3 has 14 residues. The germline V and J ends were trimmed by 8 bases and 4 bases, with 14 bases remaining between them. The CDR3 here is CASAERIGNEKLFF. CDR3 bases: TGTGCCAGCGCGGAGAGAATCGGTAATGAAAAACTGTTTTTT.

The rearrangement joins TRBV12-5 to TRBJ2-1; D remains ambiguous. The CDR3 loop spans 13 amino acids. Germline V gene lookup returns CDR1 LGHNT and CDR2 FRNRAP. The V end was cut by 6 bases, the J end by 0 bases, with 6 bases between. The CDR3, as DNA: TGTGCTAGTGGCTCAAGCTCCTACAATGAGCAGTTCTTC. Translated, it gives CASGSSSYNEQFF.

The rearrangement uses TRBV6-5 and TRBJ1-3, with D possibly being TRBD1 (5 bases). V was trimmed by 2 bases and J by 13 bases, leaving 9 bases between them. Germline CDR1 reads MNHEY; CDR2 reads SVGAGI. The CDR3 spans 11 residues. CDR3 sequence: CASSYGDGIYF. The DNA for the CDR3 is TGTGCCAGCAGTTACGGGGACGGGATATATTTT.

This CDR3 reads CSVDGLAGYNEQFF. The CDR3, as DNA: TGCAGCGTTGATGGACTAGCGGGGTACAATGAGCAGTTCTTC. The V call is TRBV29-1, the J call TRBJ2-1; TRBD2 aligns across 12 bases. The J segment lost 4 bases and the V segment lost 3 bases, leaving 1 base of the junction unmatched. CDR1 and CDR2 from the germline V gene are SQVTM and ANQGSEA. The CDR3 consists of 14 residues.

V usage is TRBV18 and J usage is TRBJ2-6; D gene uncertain. Germline assignment: CDR1 KGHSH and CDR2 LQKENI. The CDR3 contains 15 residues. Trimming left V 0 bases short and J 0 bases short, with 3 bases between. The chain's CDR3 is CASSPPSSGANVLTF. The CDR3 region has the DNA TGTGCCAGCTCACCACCTAGCTCTGGGGCCAACGTCCTGACTTTC.

This rearrangement joins TRBV5-4 to TRBJ1-1; maybe TRBD1 (5 bases). Trimming cost V 2 bases and J 6 bases, with 8 bases left between them. The CDR3 loop spans 12 amino acids. Germline loops: CDR1 SGHNT, CDR2 YYREEE (reference sequence). The CDR3: CASSFQGPEAFF. The CDR3 nucleotides are TGTGCCAGCAGCTTTCAGGGACCTGAAGCTTTCTTT.

V usage is TRBV6-1 and J usage is TRBJ2-6; no reliable D call. V was clipped by 3 bases and J by 2 bases, with 11 bases between them. The CDR3 runs 16 residues. The germline V gene encodes CDR1 MNHNS and CDR2 SASEGT. CDR3 DNA sequence: TGTGCCAGCAGTGATTTGGGGTCCGCTGGGGCCAACGTCCTGACTTTC. This codes for CASSDLGSAGANVLTF.

In this sample, this clone turned up once. The chain employs TRBV18 and TRBJ1-1; unclear D gene. Germline lookup yields CDR1 KGHSH and CDR2 LQKENI. There are 15 residues in the CDR3. Trimming removed 3 bases from V and 1 base from J, with 12 bases in between. The CDR3 DNA follows: TGTGCCAGCTCACCCCAAAATGGAGAGAACACTGAAGCTTTCTTT. As protein: CASSPQNGENTEAFF. The whole variable domain, remainder taken from reference TRBV18 and TRBJ1-1, is NAGVMQNPRHLVRRRGQEARLRCSPMKGHSHVYWYRQLPEEGLKFMVYLQKENIIDESGMPKERFSAEFPKEGPSILRIQQVVRGDSAAYFCASSPQNGENTEAFFGQGTRLTVV.

The chain uses TRBV19 and TRBJ2-5; 7 nucleotides agree with TRBD2. Germline V gives CDR1 LNHDA, CDR2 SQIVND (reference sequence). Trimming at V came to 3 bases and at J to 1 base, leaving 8 bases not matched to a gene. CDR3 length: 16 amino acids. CDR3 protein: CASSIAQRGSQETQYF. Written as DNA, the CDR3 is TGTGCCAGTAGTATCGCCCAGCGGGGCTCCCAAGAGACCCAGTACTTC.

V is TRBV7-2 and J is TRBJ1-1; D gene ambiguous. Germline V lookup: CDR1 SGHTA, CDR2 FQGNSA. This CDR3 has 14 residues. V was clipped by 1 base and J by 4 bases, with 10 bases between them. As DNA, the CDR3 is TGTGCCAGCAGCTTAGGAGACTCTCTCACTGAAGCTTTCTTT. As protein: CASSLGDSLTEAFF.

This clone was seen once. This chain uses TRBV19 with TRBJ1-2; no firm D call. Germline V lookup: CDR1 LNHDA, CDR2 SQIVND (reference sequence). This CDR3 spans 12 amino acids. Trimming took 1 base from V and 8 from J, leaving 8 bases between them. The CDR3 DNA sequence: TGTGCCAGTAGTATAGCCGCCAGAGGCTACACCTTC. This translates into CASSIAARGYTF.

V gene TRBV19 combines with J gene TRBJ1-6; 8 bases agree with TRBD1. The CDR3 spans 14 residues. The V gene's germline CDR1 is LNHDA and CDR2 SQIVND (reference sequence). The V segment lost 8 bases and the J segment 5 bases; nucleotides outside the gene matches: 5. Here the CDR3 DNA reads TGTGCCAGTTCCGGGACAGGAAATAATTCACCCCTCCACTTT. This translates into CASSGTGNNSPLHF.

As concerns this clone: Likely a read error: the CDR3 ends without its conserved phenylalanine or tryptophan. The limits of the CDR3 on the DNA are not certain, so only TCRdb's listed CDR3 is given. The chain uses TRBV21-1 and TRBJ1-1. TRBV21-1 corresponds to a pseudogene. The CDR3 spans 12 amino acids, including both terminal residues. The CDR3 spells CASSKHFGSRTP.

The V and J genes are TRBV19 and TRBJ1-4, with D maybe TRBD1 (6 bases). Per the germline V gene, CDR1 is LNHDA and CDR2 is SQIVND (reference sequence). Trimming stripped 5 bases from V and 2 bases from J, with 15 bases between. This CDR3 has 16 amino acids. CDR3 coding DNA: TGTGCCAGTAGTGCGACCCCGGGACATACTAATGAAAAACTGTTTTTT. As protein: CASSATPGHTNEKLFF.